Included here is one T cell receptor beta chain sequence, with context. This record belongs to a study of technical replicates of blood from several donors. The germline V gene encodes CDR1 SGHRS and CDR2 YFSETQ. The CDR3 has 15 residues. The trim removed 3 bases at V and 6 bases at J, leaving 4 bases unmatched. The data were produced by immunoSEQ multiplex PCR, yet TCRdb's version contains in-frame clones alone and is incomplete. Of 70,000 to 85,000 clones in the sample, roughly 95% were seen once. This chain joins TRBV5-1 and TRBJ1-4, with 11 bases lining up with TRBD1. The receptor was derived from a human donor in good health. The sequenced sample consisted of T cells isolated from PBMCs. Here the CDR3 reads CASSSGTGGYEKLFF. Here the CDR3 DNA reads TGCGCCAGCAGCTCTGGGACAGGGGGATATGAAAAACTGTTTTTT.